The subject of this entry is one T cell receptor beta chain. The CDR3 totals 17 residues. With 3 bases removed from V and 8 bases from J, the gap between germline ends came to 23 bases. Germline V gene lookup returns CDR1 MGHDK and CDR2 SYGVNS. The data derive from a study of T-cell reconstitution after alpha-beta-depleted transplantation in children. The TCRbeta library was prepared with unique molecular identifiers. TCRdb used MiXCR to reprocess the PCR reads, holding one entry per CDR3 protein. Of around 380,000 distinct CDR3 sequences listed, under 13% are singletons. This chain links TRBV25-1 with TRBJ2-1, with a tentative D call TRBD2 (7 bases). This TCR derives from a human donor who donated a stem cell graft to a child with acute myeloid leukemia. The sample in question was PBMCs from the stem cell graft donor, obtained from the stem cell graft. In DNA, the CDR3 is TGTGCCAGCAGTGAGGGGGGGCTTTGGGCGGGAGTAGATGAGCAGTTCTTC. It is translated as CASSEGGLWAGVDEQFF.